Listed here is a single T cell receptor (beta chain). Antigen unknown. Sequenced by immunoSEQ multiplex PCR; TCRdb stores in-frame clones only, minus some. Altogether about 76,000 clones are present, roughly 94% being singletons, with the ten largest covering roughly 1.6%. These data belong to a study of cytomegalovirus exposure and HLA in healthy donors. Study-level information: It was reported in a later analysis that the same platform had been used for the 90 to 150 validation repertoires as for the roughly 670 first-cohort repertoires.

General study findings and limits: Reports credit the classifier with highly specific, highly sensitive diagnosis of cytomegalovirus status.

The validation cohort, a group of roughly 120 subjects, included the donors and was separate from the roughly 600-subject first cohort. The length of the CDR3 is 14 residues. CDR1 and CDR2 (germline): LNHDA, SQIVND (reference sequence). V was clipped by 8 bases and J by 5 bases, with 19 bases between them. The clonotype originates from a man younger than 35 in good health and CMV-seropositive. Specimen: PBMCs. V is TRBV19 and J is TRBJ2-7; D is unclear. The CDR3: CASRRTGSRNEQYF. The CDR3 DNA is TGTGCCAGTCGCCGCACCGGGTCCCGGAACGAGCAGTACTTC.